What follows are 10 T cell receptor beta chains derived from one specimen sequenced in a study of human T cells and chemical hapten exposure. TCRdb reprocessed the RACE reads via MiXCR and lists one record per CDR3 protein. The sample consists of roughly 100,000 distinct CDR3 sequences, roughly 10% of them appearing once. Time point noted: pre-sensitization, week 0. Treatment noted: therapeutic diphenylcyclopropenone sensitization with weekly scalp DPC. The material was whole blood, obtained in connection with sensitization to the hapten diphenylcyclopropenone (DPC). The source of these receptors is a woman aged 55-75 years with alopecia areata. Some clones in this sample may be carry-over from other donors' samples.

There are many counts of this clonotype. This chain links TRBV14 with TRBJ2-1; 10 nucleotides agree with TRBD2. The ends lost 5 bases at V and 9 bases at J; junction bases unmatched: 7. CDR3 length equals 14 residues. Germline CDR1 SGHDN, CDR2 FVKESK. The CDR3 DNA is TGTGCCAGCAGCTCGACTAGCGGGCTTGGTGAGCAGTTCTTC. Its protein product is CASSSTSGLGEQFF.

In its sample, this clonotype was seen many times. The V call is TRBV12-3 or TRBV12-4, the J call TRBJ2-7; D uncertain. Trimming pared 3 bases from V and 6 bases from J, leaving 9 bases between. This CDR3 is 12 amino acids long. The CDR3: CASSLDVGEQYF. The CDR3 DNA reads as TGTGCCAGCAGTTTGGACGTGGGCGAGCAGTACTTC.

This clonotype was seen many times. CDR3: CSAHRAGGLQETQYF. CDR3 nucleotides: TGCAGTGCCCATAGAGCGGGGGGGCTGCAAGAGACCCAGTACTTC. The chain carries TRBV20-1 and TRBJ2-5, with 10 bases aligning to TRBD2. CDR1 and CDR2 (germline): DFQATT, SNEGSKA (reference sequence). The CDR3 has 15 residues. With 6 bases clipped from V and 2 bases from J, the junction kept 9 bases outside the gene matches.

The chain couples TRBV18 to TRBJ2-1, with 14 bases that match TRBD2. This CDR3 region has 18 residues. Per the germline V gene, CDR1 is KGHSH and CDR2 is LQKENI. Trimming removed 0 bases from V and 4 bases from J; junction bases left unmatched: 5. The CDR3 sequence is CASSPPGLAGGSYNEQFF. The DNA for the CDR3 is TGTGCCAGCTCACCACCCGGACTAGCGGGGGGTAGTTACAATGAGCAGTTCTTC.

This clonotype was observed at least ten times. V is TRBV29-1 and J is TRBJ2-1; D is uncertain. Germline V gene sequence: CDR1 SQVTM, CDR2 ANQGSEA. The CDR3 sequence is 12 residues long. V was cut by 3 bases and J by 6 bases, with 9 bases left in between. The CDR3 DNA sequence: TGCAGCGTTGAGCGGTTCGTCAATGAGCAGTTCTTC. It yields the protein CSVERFVNEQFF.

The table lists this clonotype with a few counts. V and J are TRBV7-2 and TRBJ2-1, with 8 bases identical to TRBD2. The CDR3 covers 12 residues. CDR1 is SGHTA, CDR2 FQGNSA, per germline. The CDR3 DNA follows: TGTGCTGACGGGGGGGCCCACAATGAGCAGTTCTTC. Its translation is CADGGAHNEQFF.

The V gene is TRBV5-4, the J gene TRBJ2-1; no definite D call. Germline lookup yields CDR1 SGHNT and CDR2 YYREEE (reference sequence). Trimming took 0 bases from V and 4 from J, leaving 8 bases between them. The CDR3 consists of 14 residues. CDR3 bases: TGTGCCAGCAGCTTGGCAGCTGAGTACAATGAGCAGTTCTTC. This codes for CASSLAAEYNEQFF.

This rearrangement joins TRBV4-2 to TRBJ2-1; 12 bases match TRBD2. V was clipped by 0 bases and J by 7 bases; unmatched bases: 10. This CDR3 is 18 amino acids long. Germline V lookup: CDR1 LGHNA, CDR2 YNFKEQ. The chain's CDR3 is CASSQDLLAGGMGNEQFF. The CDR3 nucleotides are TGTGCCAGCAGCCAAGATCTTCTAGCGGGGGGGATGGGAAATGAGCAGTTCTTC.

This clonotype was seen at least ten times. The gene calls are TRBV18 and TRBJ1-5; perhaps TRBD1 as D (5 bases). The germline V and J ends were trimmed by 6 bases and 7 bases, with 13 bases remaining between them. The CDR3 spans 13 residues. Germline CDR1 and CDR2: KGHSH and LQKENI. For the CDR3, the DNA is TGTGCCAGCTCGTCTACAGGTTTACAGCCCCAGCATTTT. This translates into CASSSTGLQPQHF.

This clonotype was seen only a few times. The chain has TRBV6-6 and TRBJ1-6; no clear D. This CDR3 is built from 12 residues. Germline CDR1 reads MNHNY; CDR2 reads SVGAGI (reference sequence). Trimming stripped 3 bases from V and 9 bases from J, with 6 bases between. The CDR3, as DNA: TGTGCCAGCAGTTATGAAGGTTCACCCCTCCACTTT. This encodes CASSYEGSPLHF.